The rows below give T cell receptor beta chains drawn from one sample of a study of T cell changes during pregnancy in multiple sclerosis. Only in-frame clones appear in the TCRdb table, and some are missing; sequencing was by immunoSEQ multiplex PCR. Here the sample spans 45,000 to 60,000 clones, 80% to 95% being singletons. Sequenced material: CD4+ T cells from peripheral blood mononuclear cells, taken after pregnancy. These receptors came from a female donor in good health, enrolled as a control in a pregnancy study. CDR3s include the opening cysteine and the closing phenylalanine or tryptophan. D genes are given only for firm matches. Not all rows give a size; the values are once, few, many and, for expanded clones, a class.

TRBJ2-1 | . | TRBV11-2 | . | TGTGCCAGCAGTGGAGCGGGTCGTTACAATGAGCAGTTCTTC | CASSGAGRYNEQFF
TRBJ2-7 | . | TRBV7-8 | TRBD2 | TGTGCCAGCAGCCTGGGGACTAGCGGGGCCGAGCAGTACTTC | CASSLGTSGAEQYF
TRBJ1-3 | . | TRBV6-5 | TRBD1 | TGTGCCAGCAGTCACGACAGGGATGGAAACACCATATATTTT | CASSHDRDGNTIYF
TRBJ1-5 | . | TRBV30 | . | TGTGCCTTTACGCAGGGGTCCAATCAGCCCCAGCATTTT | CAFTQGSNQPQHF
TRBJ1-2 | . | TRBV6-5 | TRBD1 | TGTGCCAGCAAGTCCGGGACAGACTATGGCTACACCTTC | CASKSGTDYGYTF
TRBJ2-5 | . | TRBV6-5 | TRBD1 | TGTGCCAGCACCAAAGCAGGGGGCGCTTGGGAGACCCAGTACTTC | CASTKAGGAWETQYF
TRBJ2-7 | . | TRBV4-1 | TRBD2 | TGCGCCAGCAGCCAAGGTTTAGCGGGAGTAACCTACGAGCAGTACTTC | CASSQGLAGVTYEQYF
TRBJ1-1 | . | TRBV9 | . | TGTGCCAGCAGCGTTGGGGCGGGGGGGAACACTGAAGCTTTCTTT | CASSVGAGGNTEAFF
TRBJ1-5 | . | TRBV30 | . | TGTGCCTGGAGTCAACATAGCAATCAGCCCCAGCATTTT | CAWSQHSNQPQHF
TRBJ2-1 | . | TRBV6-1 | TRBD2 | TGTGCCAGCAGTTCCGGGACTAGCTCCTCCAATGAGCAGTTCTTC | CASSSGTSSSNEQFF
TRBJ1-5 | . | TRBV27 | TRBD1 | TGTGCCAGCAGTTTATCGATTGGGACAGGGGGTCAGCCCCAGCATTTT | CASSLSIGTGGQPQHF
TRBJ2-1 | . | TRBV28 | . | TGTGCCAGCAGTACCCCAGTGGCGGGACTGTCGTACAATGGGCAGTTCTTC | CASSTPVAGLSYNGQFF
TRBJ1-2 | . | TRBV9 | TRBD1 | TGTGCCAGCAGCGCCAAGGGGGCGCGGGGCTACACCTTC | CASSAKGARGYTF
TRBJ2-5 | once | TRBV7-9 | . | TGTGCCAGCAGCCCCCCCGGGGAGACCCAGTACTTC | CASSPPGETQYF
TRBJ2-2 | . | TRBV9 | . | TGTGCCAGCAGCGTAGTAGGGAGGTCAGCCGGGGAGCTGTTTTTT | CASSVVGRSAGELFF
TRBJ2-7 | . | TRBV2 | . | TGTGCCAGCAGTGCCCAGGGGAATAACGAGCAGTACTTC | CASSAQGNNEQYF
TRBJ2-7 | once | TRBV2 | . | TGTGCCAGCAGTGCTTCCTACGAGCAGTACTTC | CASSASYEQYF
TRBJ2-1 | . | TRBV19 | TRBD1 | TGTGCCAGTACAGTCCGGGACAGCTCCTACAATGAGCAGTTCTTC | CASTVRDSSYNEQFF
TRBJ1-5 | . | TRBV2 | TRBD1 | TGTGCCAGCAGATCAGGGGGCAATAGCAATCAGCCCCAGCATTTT | CASRSGGNSNQPQHF
TRBJ2-7 | . | TRBV7-9 | . | TGTGCCAGCAGCCGGCCCGGGATAGGACCTGAGCAGTACTTC | CASSRPGIGPEQYF
TRBJ2-5 | . | TRBV2 | TRBD2 | TGTGCCAGCAGTGAAATCCTAGCGGGGAGAGAGACCCAGTACTTC | CASSEILAGRETQYF